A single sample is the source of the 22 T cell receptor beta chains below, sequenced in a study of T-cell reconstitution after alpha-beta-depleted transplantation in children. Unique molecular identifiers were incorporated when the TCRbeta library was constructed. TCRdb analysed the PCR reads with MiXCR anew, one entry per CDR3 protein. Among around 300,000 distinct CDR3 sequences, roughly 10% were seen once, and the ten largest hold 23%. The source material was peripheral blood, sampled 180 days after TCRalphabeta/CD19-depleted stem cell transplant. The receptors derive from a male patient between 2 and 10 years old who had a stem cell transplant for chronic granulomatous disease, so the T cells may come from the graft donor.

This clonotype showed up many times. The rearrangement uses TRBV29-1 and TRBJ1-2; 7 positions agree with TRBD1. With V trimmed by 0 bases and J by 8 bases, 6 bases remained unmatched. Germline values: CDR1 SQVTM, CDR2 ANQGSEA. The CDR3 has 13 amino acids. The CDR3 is CSVEDRGQNGYTF. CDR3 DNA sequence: TGCAGCGTTGAAGATAGGGGACAGAACGGCTACACCTTC.

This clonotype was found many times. The DNA of the CDR3 is TGTGCCAGCAGCTTCCCGGGACTAGCGGGAGTGGCCACCGGGGAGCTGTTTTTT. This gives the protein CASSFPGLAGVATGELFF. V and J are TRBV11-2 and TRBJ2-2; 14 bases are shared with TRBD2. The germline gives CDR1 SGHAT, CDR2 FQNNGV. This CDR3 region has 18 residues. Trimming took 3 bases from V and 4 from J; bases not matched to a gene: 7.

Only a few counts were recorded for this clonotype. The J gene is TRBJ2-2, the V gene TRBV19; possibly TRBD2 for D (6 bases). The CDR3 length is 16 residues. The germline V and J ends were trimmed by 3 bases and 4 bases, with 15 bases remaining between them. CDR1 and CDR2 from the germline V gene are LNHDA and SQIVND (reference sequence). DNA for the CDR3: TGTGCCAGTAGTATCTGGACTACCCCTGGCACCGGGGAGCTGTTTTTT. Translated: CASSIWTTPGTGELFF.

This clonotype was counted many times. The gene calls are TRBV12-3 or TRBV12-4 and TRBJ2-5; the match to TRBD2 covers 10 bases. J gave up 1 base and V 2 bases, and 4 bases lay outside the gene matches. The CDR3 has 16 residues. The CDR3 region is CASSLRVAGGQETQYF. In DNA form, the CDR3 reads TGTGCCAGCAGTTTACGAGTAGCGGGGGGCCAAGAGACCCAGTACTTC.

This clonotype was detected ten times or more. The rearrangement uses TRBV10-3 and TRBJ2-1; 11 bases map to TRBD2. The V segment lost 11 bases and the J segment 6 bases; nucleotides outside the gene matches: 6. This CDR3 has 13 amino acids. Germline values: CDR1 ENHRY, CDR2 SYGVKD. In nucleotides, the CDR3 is TGTGCCTCGGGGCTAGCGGGAGGCAATGAGCAGTTCTTC. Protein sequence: CASGLAGGNEQFF.

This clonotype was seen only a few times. This chain's CDR3 is CASSAESLDTGELFF. In DNA form, the CDR3 reads TGTGCCAGCAGCGCAGAGTCACTAGACACCGGGGAGCTGTTTTTT. The chain employs TRBV7-6 and TRBJ2-2; tentative D call: TRBD2 (5 bases). This CDR3 comprises 15 residues. From germline, CDR1 is SGHVS and CDR2 FNYEAQ. The ends were cut back, 5 bases at V and 3 bases at J, with 13 bases in the middle.

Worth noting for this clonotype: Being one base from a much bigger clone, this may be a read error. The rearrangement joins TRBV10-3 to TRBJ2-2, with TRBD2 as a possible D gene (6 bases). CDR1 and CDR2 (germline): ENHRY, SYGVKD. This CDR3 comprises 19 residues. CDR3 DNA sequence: TGTGCCATCAGTGAAACCGGGACTTCCCCGCTACAGAACATCGGGGAGCTGTTTTTT. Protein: CAISETGTSPLQNIGELFF.

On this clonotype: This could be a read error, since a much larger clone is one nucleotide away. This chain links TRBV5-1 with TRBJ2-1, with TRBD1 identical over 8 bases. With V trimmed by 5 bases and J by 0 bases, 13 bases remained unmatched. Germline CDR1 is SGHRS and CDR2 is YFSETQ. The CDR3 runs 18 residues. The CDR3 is CASRLETGGSSSYNEQFF. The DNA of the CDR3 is TGCGCCAGCAGACTGGAAACAGGGGGTTCATCCTCCTACAATGAGCAGTTCTTC.

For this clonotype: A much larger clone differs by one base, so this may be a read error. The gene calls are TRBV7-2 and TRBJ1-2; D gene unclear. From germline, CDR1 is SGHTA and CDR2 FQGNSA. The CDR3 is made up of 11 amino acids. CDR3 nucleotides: TGTGCCAGCAGCTTAGTTGTTGGCCACACCTTC. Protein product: CASSLVVGHTF.

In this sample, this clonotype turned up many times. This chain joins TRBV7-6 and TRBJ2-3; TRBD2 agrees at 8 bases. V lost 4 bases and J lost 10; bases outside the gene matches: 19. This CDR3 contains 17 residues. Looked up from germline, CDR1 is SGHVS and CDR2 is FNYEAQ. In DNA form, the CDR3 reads TGTGCCAGCAGCTCGGGTCGGGAGATAGCGGGAATCACTGCGCAGTATTTT. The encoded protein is CASSSGREIAGITAQYF.

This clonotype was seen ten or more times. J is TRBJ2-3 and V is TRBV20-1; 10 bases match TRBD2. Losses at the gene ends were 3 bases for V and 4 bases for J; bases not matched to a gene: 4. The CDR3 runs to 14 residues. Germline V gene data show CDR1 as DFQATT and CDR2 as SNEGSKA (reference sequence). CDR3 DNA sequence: TGCAGTGCTAGGTCCAGCGGGGGGGCAGATACGCAGTATTTT. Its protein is CSARSSGGADTQYF.

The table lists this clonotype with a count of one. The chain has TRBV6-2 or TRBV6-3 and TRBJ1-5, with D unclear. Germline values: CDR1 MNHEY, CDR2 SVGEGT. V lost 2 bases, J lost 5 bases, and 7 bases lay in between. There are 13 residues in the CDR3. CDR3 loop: CASSYEGYQPQHF. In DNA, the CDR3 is TGTGCCAGCAGTTACGAAGGATATCAGCCCCAGCATTTT.

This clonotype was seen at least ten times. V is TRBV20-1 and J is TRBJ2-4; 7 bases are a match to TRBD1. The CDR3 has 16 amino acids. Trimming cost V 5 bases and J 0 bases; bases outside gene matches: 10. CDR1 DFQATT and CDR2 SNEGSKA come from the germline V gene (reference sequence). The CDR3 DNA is TGCAGTGCTTCCGGGACAGACAGTTTAGCCAAAAACATTCAGTACTTC. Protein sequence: CSASGTDSLAKNIQYF.

The CDR3 region is CASSPRSLGSNQPQHF. CDR3 coding DNA: TGTGCCAGTAGTCCCCGGTCCCTTGGTAGCAATCAGCCCCAGCATTTT. This sequence joins TRBV19 and TRBJ1-5, with D hard to call. CDR3 length: 16 amino acids. CDR1 is LNHDA, CDR2 SQIVND, per germline (reference sequence). The V gene lost 5 bases and the J gene lost 0 bases, with 14 bases spanning the gap.

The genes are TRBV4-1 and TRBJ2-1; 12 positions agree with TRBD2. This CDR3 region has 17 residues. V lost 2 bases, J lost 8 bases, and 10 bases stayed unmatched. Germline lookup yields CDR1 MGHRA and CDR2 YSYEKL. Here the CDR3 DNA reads TGCGCCAGCAGCCAACTAGGACTAGCGGGGTTTATGGATGAGCAGTTCTTC. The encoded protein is CASSQLGLAGFMDEQFF.

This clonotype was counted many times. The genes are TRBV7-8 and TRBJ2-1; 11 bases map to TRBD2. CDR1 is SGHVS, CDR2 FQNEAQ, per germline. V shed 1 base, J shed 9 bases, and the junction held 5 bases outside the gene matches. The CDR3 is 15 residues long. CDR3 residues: CASSLGLAGILEQFF. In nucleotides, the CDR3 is TGTGCCAGCAGCTTAGGACTAGCGGGAATCCTTGAGCAGTTCTTC.

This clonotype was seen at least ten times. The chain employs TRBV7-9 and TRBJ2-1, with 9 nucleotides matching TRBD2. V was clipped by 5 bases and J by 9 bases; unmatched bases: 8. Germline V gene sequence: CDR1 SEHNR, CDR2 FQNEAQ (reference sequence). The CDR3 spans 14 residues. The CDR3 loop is CASSQRLSGGEQFF. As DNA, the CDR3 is TGTGCCAGCAGCCAGAGACTTAGCGGGGGTGAGCAGTTCTTC.

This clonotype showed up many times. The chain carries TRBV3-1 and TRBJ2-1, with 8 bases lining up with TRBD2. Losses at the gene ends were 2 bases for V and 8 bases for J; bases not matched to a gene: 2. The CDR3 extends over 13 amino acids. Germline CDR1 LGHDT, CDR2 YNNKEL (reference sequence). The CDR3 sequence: CASSQFGRDEQFF. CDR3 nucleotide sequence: TGTGCCAGCAGCCAATTCGGGAGGGATGAGCAGTTCTTC.

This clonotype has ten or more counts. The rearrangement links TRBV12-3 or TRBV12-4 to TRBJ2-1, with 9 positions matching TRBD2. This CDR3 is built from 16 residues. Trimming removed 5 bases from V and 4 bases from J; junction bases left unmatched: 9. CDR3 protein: CASSPPLAGAYNEQFF. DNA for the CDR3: TGTGCCAGCAGTCCTCCATTAGCGGGGGCTTACAATGAGCAGTTCTTC.

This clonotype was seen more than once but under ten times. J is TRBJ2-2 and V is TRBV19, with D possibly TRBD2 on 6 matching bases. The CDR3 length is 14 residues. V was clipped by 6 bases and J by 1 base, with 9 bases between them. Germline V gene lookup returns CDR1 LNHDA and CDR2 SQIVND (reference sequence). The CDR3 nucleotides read TGTGCCAGTAGGCGAGCGGGGAACACCGGGGAGCTGTTTTTT. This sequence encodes CASRRAGNTGELFF.

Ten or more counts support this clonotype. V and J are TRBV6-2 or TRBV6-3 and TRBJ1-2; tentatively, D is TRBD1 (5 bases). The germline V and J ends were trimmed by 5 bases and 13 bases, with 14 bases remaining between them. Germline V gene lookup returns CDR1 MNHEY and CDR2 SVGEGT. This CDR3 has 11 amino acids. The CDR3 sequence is CASSPAEGFTF. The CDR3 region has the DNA TGTGCCAGCAGTCCCGCCGAGGGGTTCACCTTC.

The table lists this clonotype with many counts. CDR3 region: CASSQISNLWGTEAFF. The DNA of the CDR3 is TGTGCCAGCAGCCAAATTTCAAACTTGTGGGGCACTGAAGCTTTCTTT. The rearrangement links TRBV3-1 to TRBJ1-1; no clear D. The germline V gene has CDR1 LGHDT and CDR2 YNNKEL (reference sequence). Trimming took off 2 bases at V and 4 bases at J, with 17 bases between the two ends. This CDR3 region has 16 residues. The whole variable domain, remainder taken from reference TRBV3-1 and TRBJ1-1, is DTAVSQTPKYLVTQMGNDKSIKCEQNLGHDTMYWYKQDSKKFLKIMFSYNNKELIINETVPNRFSPKSPDKAHLNLHINSLELGDSAVYFCASSQISNLWGTEAFFGQGTRLTVV.